This TCR beta chain was identified in a study of blood T cell repertoires in COVID-19. Turning to the study itself: Italy, Spain and the United States were the sources of the convalescent and acute COVID-19 samples.

Sequencing used immunoSEQ multiplex PCR; TCRdb keeps in-frame clones, though not all of them. The sample shows almost 40,000 clones, approximately 89% of them seen only once. Trimming cost V 2 bases and J 6 bases; bases outside gene matches: 3. CDR1 and CDR2 (germline): KGHSH, LQKENI. This CDR3 region has 14 residues. Sequencing was performed on peripheral blood. This receptor was taken from a man between 60 and 70 years old with acute or convalescent COVID-19. The chain has TRBV18 and TRBJ1-4, with 7 bases lining up with TRBD1. CDR3 nucleotides: TGTGCCAGCTCACCAGGGACAGTATATGAAAAACTGTTTTTT. Residues: CASSPGTVYEKLFF.